This is a list of T cell receptor beta chains from one sample in a study of CD8+CD57+ T cells in acquired aplastic anemia. MiXCR was run by TCRdb on the reads, yielding one entry per CDR3 protein. The table shows more than 150,000 distinct CDR3 sequences, with roughly 50% occurring only once. Sequencing was done on a sample of sorted CD4+, CD8+, or CD8+CD57+ T cells (not recorded which) from PBMCs. The source of these receptors is a human donor with aplastic anemia. The CDR3 runs from the conserved cysteine through the conserved F or W. Each record gives: J gene, V gene, CDR3 protein.

TRBJ2-3 TRBV10-3 CAIGLAESTDTQYF
TRBJ2-1 TRBV25-1 CASSEFVALEQFF
TRBJ1-2 TRBV24-1 CATTREGEGYTF
TRBJ2-5 TRBV7-9 CASSSDPQETQYF
TRBJ1-1 TRBV27 CASSLRTQNTEAFF
TRBJ2-1 TRBV12-3/TRBV12-4 CASSSLAGSNEQFF
TRBJ1-1 TRBV24-1 CATSDAGGEHEAFF
TRBJ1-6 TRBV19 CASSTGGGETPLHF
TRBJ1-2 TRBV19 CASSRGRPRGYTF
TRBJ2-7 TRBV19 CATEGGPLREQYF
TRBJ2-7 TRBV7-3 CASSLITADEQYF
TRBJ2-7 TRBV12-3/TRBV12-4 CASSSDRAGQYEQYF
TRBJ2-3 TRBV29-1 CSVEDLVRDTQYF
TRBJ1-1 TRBV19 CASSIDSRGGTEAFF
TRBJ1-5 TRBV10-3 CAIRSNSGGQWQPQHF
TRBJ2-7 TRBV24-1 CATSEGGREQYF
TRBJ1-1 TRBV2 CASSEIGTHMNTEAFF
TRBJ1-1 TRBV14 CASTDRNTEAFF
TRBJ2-3 TRBV9 CASSVAPMDADTQYF
TRBJ2-7 TRBV7-6 CASSPTGQGVSYEQYF
TRBJ2-7 TRBV9 CASLGYSGSSYEQYF
TRBJ2-3 TRBV7-2 CASSRTGWNTDTQYF
TRBJ2-7 TRBV2 CASRGGPKAYEQYF
TRBJ1-1 TRBV7-9 CASNYRTGTEAFF
TRBJ1-1 TRBV7-9 CASSFQANTEAFF
TRBJ1-2 TRBV19 CASGWGGHTF
TRBJ2-7 TRBV5-5 CASSLRGPYEQYF
TRBJ2-1 TRBV29-1 CSVEERYNEQFF
TRBJ1-2 TRBV11-2 CASSLVGTEYYGYTF
TRBJ2-5 TRBV7-2 CASSLASGPGTKYF
TRBJ2-7 TRBV18 CASSAGTSGTYEQYF
TRBJ1-2 TRBV5-5 CASRGLVTEANYGYTF
TRBJ1-6 TRBV5-4 CASSSLDRPPLHF
TRBJ1-5 TRBV19 CASSIRDRANQPQHF
TRBJ1-2 TRBV2 CASTPTEPNSGYTF
TRBJ1-5 TRBV24-1 CATSDLDSSNQPQHF
TRBJ2-1 TRBV24-1 CATSDSPGTGDNEQFF
TRBJ2-3 TRBV5-4 CASSLGFGGGTDTQYF
TRBJ2-5 TRBV20-1 CSASQGAGSGGAGGETQYF
TRBJ2-7 TRBV5-1 CASSLDGIPLEQYF
TRBJ2-7 TRBV20-1 CSARQQGGYEQYF
TRBJ2-7 TRBV20-1 CSASGRAIYEQYF
TRBJ2-5 TRBV12-3/TRBV12-4 CASSTVEAPTQYF
TRBJ2-7 TRBV29-1 CSAGLAAEQYF
TRBJ2-7 TRBV11-2 CASSYGRTYEQYF
TRBJ2-7 TRBV12-3/TRBV12-4 CASSLRDTTYEQYF
TRBJ2-3 TRBV5-1 CASSLEGGRIDTQYF
TRBJ2-3 TRBV19 CASSDQGGTDTQYF
TRBJ1-3 TRBV19 CASSKGNTIYF